This T cell receptor beta chain derives from a study of shared clonotypes between healthy human individuals. CDR3 size: 17 residues. The germline V gene encodes CDR1 SGHAT and CDR2 FQDESV (reference sequence). The ends were cut back, 2 bases at V and 1 base at J, with 17 bases in the middle. Note on this clone: Its antigen is undetermined.

Study outcomes and limitations: As a rule, naive subsets had a larger estimated richness than memory subsets.

The split of CD4+ cells yielded CD45RA+ naive and CD45RA-negative memory subsets. Investigators spread the genomic DNA of each subset evenly over several immunoSEQ plates. Here immunoSEQ multiplex PCR was the method, and the copy in TCRdb shows in-frame clones only, minus some. The sample gives around 1.4 million clones, about 98.5% of which show up once; 0.3% to 0.45% is in the top ten. The sequence derives from a man aged 25 to 45 in good health. The chain is built from TRBV11-1 and TRBJ2-5; tentatively, D is TRBD1 (8 bases). The sequencing input was naive CD4+ T cells sorted from blood. Stated subset: CD45RA+ positively selected. The CDR3 DNA reads TGTGCCAGCAGCTTATTCCCAGCGGGGACAGGCCAAGAGACCCAGTACTTC. Its protein is CASSLFPAGTGQETQYF.